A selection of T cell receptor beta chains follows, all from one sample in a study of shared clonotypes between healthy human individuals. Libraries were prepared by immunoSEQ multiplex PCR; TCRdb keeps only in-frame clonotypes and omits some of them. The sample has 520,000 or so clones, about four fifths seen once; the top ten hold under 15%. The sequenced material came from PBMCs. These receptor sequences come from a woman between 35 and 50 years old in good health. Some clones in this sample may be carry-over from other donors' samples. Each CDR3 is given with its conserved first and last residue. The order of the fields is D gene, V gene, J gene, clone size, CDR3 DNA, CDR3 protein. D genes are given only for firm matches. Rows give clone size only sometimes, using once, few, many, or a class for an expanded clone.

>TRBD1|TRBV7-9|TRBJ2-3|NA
TGTGCCACTGACAGGGAGAGCACAGATACGCAGTATTTT
CATDRESTDTQYF
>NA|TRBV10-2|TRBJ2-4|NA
TGCGCCAGCAGTGAGTCGGGACCCCCTGGAAACATTCAGTACTTC
CASSESGPPGNIQYF
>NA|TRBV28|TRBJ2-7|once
TGTGCCAGCAGTTTAATGGACACACAGGGGCAGTACTTC
CASSLMDTQGQYF
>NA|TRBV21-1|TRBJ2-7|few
TGTGCCAGCAGCATCGGGACAGGGGACTACGAGCAGTACTTC
CASSIGTGDYEQYF
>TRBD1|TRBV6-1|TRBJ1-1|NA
TGTGCCAGCAGTCCTGGGACAGGGGGTGACACTGAAGCTTTCTTT
CASSPGTGGDTEAFF
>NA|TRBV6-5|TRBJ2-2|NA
TGTGCCAGCAACGCCGGGACCGGGGAGCTGTTTTTT
CASNAGTGELFF
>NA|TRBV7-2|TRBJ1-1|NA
TGTGCCAGCAGCCCTCGGCATCTCGTTTTCTTT
CASSPRHLVFF
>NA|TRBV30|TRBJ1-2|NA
TGTGCCTGGAGTGCCAGGGCAGGTGGCTACACCTTC
CAWSARAGGYTF
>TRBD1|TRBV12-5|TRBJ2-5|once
TGTGCTAGTGGTTTAGACGGGACAGAAGAGACCCAGTACTTC
CASGLDGTEETQYF
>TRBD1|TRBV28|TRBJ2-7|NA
TGTGCCAGCAGTCCCCCCTCCGGGACAGGCCCCTACGAGCAGTACTTC
CASSPPSGTGPYEQYF
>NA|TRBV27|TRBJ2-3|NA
TGTGCCAGCAGTTCCCCGACTAGACGCACAGATACGCAGTATTTT
CASSSPTRRTDTQYF
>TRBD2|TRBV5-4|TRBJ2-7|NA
TGTGCCAGCAGCCTGGGAGCGGGAGGGCCGTACGAGCAGTACTTC
CASSLGAGGPYEQYF
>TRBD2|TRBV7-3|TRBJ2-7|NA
TGTGCCAGCAGCACAATAGCGGGAAACGAGCAGTACTTC
CASSTIAGNEQYF
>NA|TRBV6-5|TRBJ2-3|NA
TGTGCCAGCAGTTACCGCGCTAGTGGTTTAGATACGCAGTATTTT
CASSYRASGLDTQYF
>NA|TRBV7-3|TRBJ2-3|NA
TGTGCCAGCAGCCAATCGTATAGCACAGATACGCAGTATTTT
CASSQSYSTDTQYF
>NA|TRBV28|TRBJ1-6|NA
TGTGCCAGCACCTCAAATTCACCCCTCCACTTT
CASTSNSPLHF
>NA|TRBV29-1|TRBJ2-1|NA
TGCAGCATCAGGGGGGGCCAAGACTCCTACAATGAGCAGTTCTTC
CSIRGGQDSYNEQFF
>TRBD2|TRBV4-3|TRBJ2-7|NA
TGCGCCAGCAGCCAAGCTCCCTATCGGGAGGGTTCCTACGAGCAGTACTTC
CASSQAPYREGSYEQYF
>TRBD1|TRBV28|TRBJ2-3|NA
TGTGCCAGCAGTCAGACAGGGCCAGATACGCAGTATTTT
CASSQTGPDTQYF
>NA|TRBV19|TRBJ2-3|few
TGTGCCAGCGGACATCCGCAGTATTTT
CASGHPQYF
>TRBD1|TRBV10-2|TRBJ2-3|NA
TGCGCCAGCAGTGAGTCTTATTGGGACAGGGGTTCCGGCACAGATACGCAGTATTTT
CASSESYWDRGSGTDTQYF
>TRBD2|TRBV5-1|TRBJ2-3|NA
TGCGCCAGCAGCCCCGAACTAGCGCGTAGCACAGATACGCAGTATTTT
CASSPELARSTDTQYF
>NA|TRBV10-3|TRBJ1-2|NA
TGTGCCATCAGTGGGGAGGGGACTTATGGCTACACCTTC
CAISGEGTYGYTF
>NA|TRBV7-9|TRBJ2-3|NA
TGTGCCAGCAGCTTTAGACAGGCGGGAACAGATACGCAGTATTTT
CASSFRQAGTDTQYF
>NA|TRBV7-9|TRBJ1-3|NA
TGTGCCAGCAGCCCCGGAGGAAACACCATATATTTT
CASSPGGNTIYF
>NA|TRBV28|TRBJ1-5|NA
TGTGCCAGCAGTATCCGGGGTCTCATTTATCAGCCCCAGCATTTT
CASSIRGLIYQPQHF
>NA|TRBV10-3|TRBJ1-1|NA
TGTGCCATCACCAAGGATGTGGGGAACACTGAAGCTTTCTTT
CAITKDVGNTEAFF
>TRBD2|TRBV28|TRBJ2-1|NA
TGTGCCAGCATGGGACTAGCGGGAGTTGAGATTGAGCAGTTCTTC
CASMGLAGVEIEQFF
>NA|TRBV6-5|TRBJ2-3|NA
TGTGCCAGCAGTTTGGACAGACATACGCAGTATTTT
CASSLDRHTQYF
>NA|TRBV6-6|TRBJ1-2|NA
TGTGCCAGCAGTTCCTCCGAGACAAGCTATGGCTACACCTTC
CASSSSETSYGYTF
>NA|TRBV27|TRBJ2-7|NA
TGTGCCAGCAGAAACATCCGGGACAAGAGCTCCTACGAGCAGTACTTC
CASRNIRDKSSYEQYF
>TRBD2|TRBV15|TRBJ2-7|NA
TGTGCCACCAGCAGGGCGGGGGGGACAACCTACGAGCAGTACTTC
CATSRAGGTTYEQYF
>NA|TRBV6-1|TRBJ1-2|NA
TGTGCCAGCACGAGGACGGAGAACTATGGCTACACCTTC
CASTRTENYGYTF
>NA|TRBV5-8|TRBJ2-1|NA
TGTGCCAGCAGCTTGGCGGGTAGCTCCTACAATGAGCAGTTCTTC
CASSLAGSSYNEQFF
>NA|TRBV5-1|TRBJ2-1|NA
TGCGCCAGCAGCTTGGGGATCGTACAGAATTACAATGAGCAGTTCTTC
CASSLGIVQNYNEQFF
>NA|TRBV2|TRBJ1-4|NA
TGTGCCAGCAGTGAACAGGGCCCAACTAATGAAAAACTGTTTTTT
CASSEQGPTNEKLFF
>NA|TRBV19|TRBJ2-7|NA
TGTGCCAGTAGTATTGGGGCCTACGAGCAGTACTTC
CASSIGAYEQYF
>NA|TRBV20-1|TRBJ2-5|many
TGCAGTGCCCTGGGGGAGACCCAGTACTTC
CSALGETQYF
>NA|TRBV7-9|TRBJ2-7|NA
TGTGCCAGCAGCATAAATACAGGGAGCTCCTACGAGCAGTACTTC
CASSINTGSSYEQYF
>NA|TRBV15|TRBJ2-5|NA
TGTGCCACCAGCAGAGATTTGGGCGGGGAGACCCAGTACTTC
CATSRDLGGETQYF
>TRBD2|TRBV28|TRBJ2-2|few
TGTGCCAGCGCCTTGGGGGGCGGGAGGATCACCGGGGAGCTGTTTTTT
CASALGGGRITGELFF
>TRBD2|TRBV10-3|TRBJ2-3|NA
TGTGCCATCAGCCAGCGGGAGTCGACAGATACGCAGTATTTT
CAISQRESTDTQYF
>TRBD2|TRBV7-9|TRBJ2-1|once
TGTGCCAGCAGCTTTGGGACTAGCGGGAGTTACTTCTTC
CASSFGTSGSYFF
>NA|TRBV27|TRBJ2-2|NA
TGTGCCAGCAGTTTATCGTCGGTAGGAGGGGGCACCGGGGAGCTGTTTTTT
CASSLSSVGGGTGELFF
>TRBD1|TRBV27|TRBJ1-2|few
TGTGCCAGCTCCCATCGGACAGGTAACGGCTACACCTTC
CASSHRTGNGYTF
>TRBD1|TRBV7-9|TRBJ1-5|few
TGTGCCAGCAGCTTCACAGGGGACAATCAGCCCCAGCATTTT
CASSFTGDNQPQHF
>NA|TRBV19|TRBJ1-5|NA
TGTGCCAGTAGTATGTTTGATCAGCCCCAGCATTTT
CASSMFDQPQHF
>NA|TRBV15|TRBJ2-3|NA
TGTGCCACCAGCAGAGATCTGAGAGATACGCAGTATTTT
CATSRDLRDTQYF
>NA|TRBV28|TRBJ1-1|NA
TGTGCCAGCAGTCCCCTCCGGGACATTTTTCAAGCTTTCTTT
CASSPLRDIFQAFF
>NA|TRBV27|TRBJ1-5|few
TGTGCCAGCAGTTACCGGGGGTATCAGCCCCAGCATTTT
CASSYRGYQPQHF
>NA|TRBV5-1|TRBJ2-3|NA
TGCGCCAGCAGCTTGTTGTCTAGCGTCAGCACAGATACGCAGTATTTT
CASSLLSSVSTDTQYF